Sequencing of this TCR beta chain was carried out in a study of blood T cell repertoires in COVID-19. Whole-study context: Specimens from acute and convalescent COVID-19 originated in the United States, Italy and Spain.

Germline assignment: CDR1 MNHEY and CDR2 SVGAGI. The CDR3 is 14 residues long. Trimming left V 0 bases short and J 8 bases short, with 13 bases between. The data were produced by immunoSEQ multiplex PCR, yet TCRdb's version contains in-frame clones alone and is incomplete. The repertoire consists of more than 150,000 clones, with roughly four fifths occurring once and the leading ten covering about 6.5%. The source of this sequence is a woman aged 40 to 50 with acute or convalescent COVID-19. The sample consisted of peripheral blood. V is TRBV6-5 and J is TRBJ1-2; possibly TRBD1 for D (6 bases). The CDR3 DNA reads TGTGCCAGCAGTTACTCGAGTCCTGGGGGCGGCTACACCTTC. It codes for CASSYSSPGGGYTF.